The rows below give T cell receptor beta chains drawn from one sample of a study of blood T cell repertoires in COVID-19. TCRdb's copy holds only in-frame clones and misses some; the assay was immunoSEQ multiplex PCR. The sample lists 250,000 to 300,000 clones, approximately 90% occurring once. Sample: peripheral blood. The receptors here all came from a woman aged 30 to 39 who had recovered from COVID-19. The CDR3 runs from the conserved cysteine through the conserved F or W. The D gene is left open where the match is weak. Clone size is not always given. Where it is, it says once, few, many or a class for expanded clones.

CDR3 length	D gene	V gene	clone size	J gene	CDR3 DNA	CDR3 protein
14	TRBD1	TRBV4-3	.	TRBJ2-7	TGCGCCAGCAGCCAAGGGACAGGGAGCCACGAGCAGTACTTC	CASSQGTGSHEQYF
15	.	TRBV6-5	.	TRBJ1-2	TGTGCCAGCTTTGGGGCAGGGGTTCTCGGCTATGGCTACACCTTC	CASFGAGVLGYGYTF
17	TRBD2	TRBV4-2	.	TRBJ2-3	TGTGCCAGCAGCCAAGATCCGGGCGGGGGGGTCCCAGATACGCAGTATTTT	CASSQDPGGGVPDTQYF
12	.	TRBV7-9	.	TRBJ1-6	TGTGCCAGCGGCAGACAGGATTCACCCCTCCACTTT	CASGRQDSPLHF
14	TRBD1	TRBV19	.	TRBJ1-3	TGTGCCAGTAGTAAGGGGGCGACGGGAAACACCATATATTTT	CASSKGATGNTIYF
14	.	TRBV4-1	.	TRBJ1-1	TGCGCCAGCAGCCAAGACCGGGGATTCACTGAAGCTTTCTTT	CASSQDRGFTEAFF
15	TRBD1	TRBV5-6	.	TRBJ1-1	TGTGCCAGCAGCATTCTCGGGACAGGGAACACTGAAGCTTTCTTT	CASSILGTGNTEAFF
12	.	TRBV19	.	TRBJ1-5	TGTGCCAGTAGTAAACAGGATCAGCCCCAGCATTTT	CASSKQDQPQHF
15	TRBD1	TRBV5-4	.	TRBJ1-2	TGTGCCAGCAGCAACCGGGACAGGGGGCCATCTGGCTACACCTTC	CASSNRDRGPSGYTF
14	.	TRBV7-9	.	TRBJ1-1	TGTGCCAGCAGCCGACAGCTAGGGAACACTGAAGCTTTCTTT	CASSRQLGNTEAFF
13	.	TRBV7-2	.	TRBJ1-5	TGTGCCAGCAGCTTAGGGCGGGGGCAGCCCCAGCATTTT	CASSLGRGQPQHF
17	TRBD1	TRBV27	.	TRBJ1-6	TGTGCCAGCAGTTTAAGGGACAGGGGACGGCTGGATTCACCCCTCCACTTT	CASSLRDRGRLDSPLHF
15	TRBD1	TRBV5-4	.	TRBJ1-4	TGTGCCAGCAGCTCAGGGGGGATTGCTAATGAAAAACTGTTTTTT	CASSSGGIANEKLFF
18	TRBD2	TRBV5-1	.	TRBJ2-5	TGCGCCAGCAGCTCCGGACTAGCGGGGGGGACAAGCCAAGAGACCCAGTACTTC	CASSSGLAGGTSQETQYF
16	TRBD2	TRBV4-3	.	TRBJ2-3	TGCGCCAGCAGCCAAGGGGCTAGCGGGGGAACAGATACGCAGTATTTT	CASSQGASGGTDTQYF
12	.	TRBV7-2	.	TRBJ1-2	TGTGCCAGCAGCCTCAGACTCTATGGCTACACCTTC	CASSLRLYGYTF
14	TRBD2	TRBV7-2	.	TRBJ2-7	TGTGCCAGCAGCTTATGGAGCGGGGCCTACGAGCAGTACTTC	CASSLWSGAYEQYF
13	TRBD1	TRBV12-3/TRBV12-4	.	TRBJ2-1	TGTGCCAGCAGTTTGGGACAGTACAATGAGCAGTTCTTC	CASSLGQYNEQFF
15	.	TRBV6-2/TRBV6-3	few	TRBJ2-1	TGTGCCAGCAGTTACCCGGGGGTGGCCTACAATGAGCAGTTCTTC	CASSYPGVAYNEQFF
14	.	TRBV28	.	TRBJ2-1	TGTGCCAGCAGCCCCCCCGGGGGATACAATGAGCAGTTCTTC	CASSPPGGYNEQFF
17	TRBD2	TRBV7-8	once	TRBJ2-2	TGTGCCAGCAGCTCTAGACTAGCGGGGGATTCAGCCGGGGAGCTGTTTTTT	CASSSRLAGDSAGELFF
15	TRBD1	TRBV2	.	TRBJ2-7	TGTGCCAGCAGTGACCGCACAGGGGGCTTCGGCGAGCAGTACTTC	CASSDRTGGFGEQYF
17	.	TRBV4-1	few	TRBJ1-5	TGCGCCAGCAGCCAAGATAGAGCAGGGTGGGGCAATCAGCCCCAGCATTTT	CASSQDRAGWGNQPQHF
15	TRBD2	TRBV6-1	.	TRBJ2-1	TGTGCCAGCAGTGAAAGCCCGACTAGCCCTGGCGAGCAGTTCTTC	CASSESPTSPGEQFF
15	.	TRBV7-8	few	TRBJ2-7	TGTGCCAGCAGCTTATCGATGGCCGGGTCCTACGAGCAGTACTTC	CASSLSMAGSYEQYF
13	.	TRBV7-2	.	TRBJ1-5	TGTGCCAGCAGCACCTGGCAGGATCAGCCCCAGCATTTT	CASSTWQDQPQHF
14	TRBD1	TRBV3-1/TRBV3-2	.	TRBJ1-2	TGTGCCAGCAGCCCCGGAAGGACAGGGGTTGGCTACACCTTC	CASSPGRTGVGYTF
17	.	TRBV21-1	.	TRBJ1-5	TGTGCCAGCAGCAAAGCGGGCAGGGCACATAGCAATCAGCCCCAGCATTTT	CASSKAGRAHSNQPQHF
13	.	TRBV25-1	.	TRBJ2-1	TGTGCCAGCAGTGAAGGCCCCTACAATGAGCAGTTCTTC	CASSEGPYNEQFF
13	TRBD1	TRBV12-3/TRBV12-4	.	TRBJ1-1	TGTGCCAGCAGACGACAGGGTGACACTGAAGCTTTCTTT	CASRRQGDTEAFF
14	.	TRBV5-4	.	TRBJ1-6	TGTGCCAGCAGCCCGCGGCCAGGGGATTCACCCCTCCACTTT	CASSPRPGDSPLHF
14	TRBD1	TRBV13	.	TRBJ2-7	TGTGCCAGCAGCCCGGACAGGGGTTATAACGAGCAGTACTTC	CASSPDRGYNEQYF
11	.	TRBV2	.	TRBJ2-7	TGTGCCAGCAGTCGGAGGAGCGAGCAGTACTTC	CASSRRSEQYF
16	TRBD1	TRBV6-5	.	TRBJ1-5	TGTGCCAGCAGTTACTCGGGACAGGGGGGGAATCAGCCCCAGCATTTT	CASSYSGQGGNQPQHF
15	.	TRBV4-2	.	TRBJ2-3	TGTGCCAGCAGCCCAGACCGGACAGCCTCAGATACGCAGTATTTT	CASSPDRTASDTQYF
16	TRBD1	TRBV3-1/TRBV3-2	.	TRBJ1-6	TGTGCCAGCATGAGAACAGGACAGGTCTATAATTCACCCCTCCACTTT	CASMRTGQVYNSPLHF
14	TRBD1	TRBV27	.	TRBJ1-4	TGTGCCAGCAGCCCGACAGGGGATAATGAAAAACTGTTTTTT	CASSPTGDNEKLFF
20	TRBD1	TRBV5-1	.	TRBJ1-2	TGCGCCAGCAGCCCGTACCCGGGACAGGGGGCTGGATCAGCTAACTATGGCTACACCTTC	CASSPYPGQGAGSANYGYTF
15	TRBD1	TRBV15	.	TRBJ1-3	TGTGCCACCAGGACGGACAGGGTGGGGGGAAACACCATATATTTT	CATRTDRVGGNTIYF
17	.	TRBV7-6	.	TRBJ2-2	TGTGCCAGCAGCTTACAACCGACAGGAAACGCCGACGGGGAGCTGTTTTTT	CASSLQPTGNADGELFF
16	.	TRBV7-9	.	TRBJ1-4	TGTGCCAGCAGCTCAGACGATCCAGGGATCCTAGAAAAACTGTTTTTT	CASSSDDPGILEKLFF
13	.	TRBV4-3	.	TRBJ2-7	TGCGCCAGCAGCCAAGGCTCGGGAAACGAGCAGTACTTC	CASSQGSGNEQYF
15	TRBD1	TRBV5-1	once	TRBJ1-2	TGCGCCAGCAGCTTGGGCTCAGGGGGCAGCTATGGCTACACCTTC	CASSLGSGGSYGYTF
13	.	TRBV9	.	TRBJ1-3	TGTGCCAGCAGCGGCGGGGCCGGGAACACCATATATTTT	CASSGGAGNTIYF
13	.	TRBV2	.	TRBJ2-5	TGTGCCAGCAGCCAGAGGTATGGCGAGACCCAGTACTTC	CASSQRYGETQYF
15	.	TRBV28	.	TRBJ1-2	TGTGCCAGCAGTTTAGCCCCAGGGCCAATCTATGGCTACACCTTC	CASSLAPGPIYGYTF
14	.	TRBV11-3	.	TRBJ2-7	TGTGCCAGCAGCCCCGGGACAAATTACTACGAGCAGTACTTC	CASSPGTNYYEQYF
13	.	TRBV3-1/TRBV3-2	.	TRBJ1-1	TGTGCCAGCAGCCAAGAGCCCGACAGTGAAGCTTTCTTT	CASSQEPDSEAFF
14	.	TRBV18	.	TRBJ2-6	TGTGCCAGCTCACCCGGTTCTGGGGCCAACGTCCTGACTTTC	CASSPGSGANVLTF
16	.	TRBV6-2/TRBV6-3	.	TRBJ2-7	TGTGCCAGCAGTTCTGCTGGGAGGGGGGGTACCTACGAGCAGTACTTC	CASSSAGRGGTYEQYF
15	.	TRBV27	.	TRBJ1-6	TGTGCCAGCAGTTTAAAGGGCGCGGGTAATTCACCCCTCCACTTT	CASSLKGAGNSPLHF
14	TRBD1	TRBV29-1	.	TRBJ2-1	TGCAGCGTCGGAAGTTGGACAGGTTACAATGAGCAGTTCTTC	CSVGSWTGYNEQFF
16	TRBD1	TRBV4-1	.	TRBJ1-4	TGCGCCAGCAGCCGCTCCCCGGGACAGGGAGGCGAAAAACTGTTTTTT	CASSRSPGQGGEKLFF
13	.	TRBV2	.	TRBJ1-2	TGTGCCAGCAGTCAGGACACGTTCGATGGCTACACCTTC	CASSQDTFDGYTF
13	TRBD1	TRBV19	many	TRBJ1-2	TGTGCCAGTAGTAGGCAGGGGGTTGTTGGCTACACCTTC	CASSRQGVVGYTF
14	TRBD2	TRBV2	.	TRBJ2-3	TGTGCCAGCAGGAGCGGGGGGGGCACAGATACGCAGTATTTT	CASRSGGGTDTQYF
16	.	TRBV14	.	TRBJ2-7	TGTGCCAGCAGCCAAGATCTAGGTGTAAACTCCTACGAGCAGTACTTC	CASSQDLGVNSYEQYF
15	TRBD2	TRBV24-1	.	TRBJ2-7	TGTGCCACCAGTGATCCGAGGATGGGGGGGACCGAGCAGTACTTC	CATSDPRMGGTEQYF
13	TRBD1	TRBV9	.	TRBJ1-1	TGTGCCAGCAGCGTGGACAGGGTCACTGAAGCTTTCTTT	CASSVDRVTEAFF
15	TRBD1	TRBV18	.	TRBJ1-5	TGTGCCAGCTCACTAGGACAGGGGGACAATCAGCCCCAGCATTTT	CASSLGQGDNQPQHF